This T cell receptor (beta chain) is from a study of blood T cell repertoires in COVID-19. Study overall: COVID-19 samples, acute and convalescent, were from the United States, Italy and Spain.

The CDR3 has 14 residues. Trimming took 1 base from V and 10 from J, leaving 12 bases between them. The germline CDR1 and CDR2 sequences are SGHRS and YFSETQ. This study enrolled people aged roughly 18 to 90 from around 26 US geographic areas. As handled by the study authors: Reference gene primer amplification in the assay estimated nucleated cell counts. Only in-frame clones appear in the TCRdb table, and some are missing; sequencing was by immunoSEQ multiplex PCR. V and J calls and clone size are given by that table; D and trimming were obtained from the DNA. The sample holds hundreds of thousands of clones; around 88% are singletons and the top ten take approximately 1.2%.

The specimen sequenced was PBMCs or T cells enriched from blood (not recorded which). The V gene is TRBV5-1, the J gene TRBJ1-6; D might be TRBD1 (5 bases). The receptor was isolated from a woman aged 40 to 55 with acute COVID-19. The CDR3 spells CASSLNDRGSPLHF. For the CDR3, the DNA is TGCGCCAGCAGCTTGAACGATAGGGGATCACCCCTCCACTTT.